The next 14 T cell receptor beta chains were all read from a single sample in a study of vaccination effects on CD4 cells after COVID-19. Their specific antigens are unknown. The assay was immunoSEQ multiplex PCR, and TCRdb's table has in-frame clones only and misses some. The sample has about 63,000 clones; over 70% are singletons. Sequencing followed a ViraFEST assay step that expanded antigen-specific CD4+ T cells with viral peptide pools. Following an approximately 11-day culture, CD4+ T cells were purified. Nucleocapsid antibody tests were negative, and the vaccine recipients had no prior SARS-CoV-2 infection. Sequencing was performed on CD4+ T cells from PBMCs cultured with HCoV-OC43 spike peptides, taken before COVID-19 vaccination. Subset reported: HCoV-OC43 spike overlapping peptide pool stimulation. These receptors came from a human donor who received a COVID-19 vaccine.

The chain uses TRBV28 and TRBJ1-2; 9 bases line up with TRBD1. CDR3 length: 16 amino acids. After removal of 7 bases from V and 0 bases from J, the junction contained 9 bases not matched to a gene. Germline loops: CDR1 MDHEN, CDR2 SYDVKM. The CDR3 bases are TGTGCCAGCAATACGGGACAGGGAGCGACTAACTATGGCTACACCTTC. It codes for CASNTGQGATNYGYTF.

This clone was seen only once. The rearrangement links TRBV3-1 (or the pseudogene TRBV3-2) to TRBJ1-2, with D tentatively TRBD1 (6 bases). The CDR3 sequence is 14 residues long. Germline-derived CDR1 and CDR2 are LGHDT and YNNKEL (reference sequence). V was clipped by 4 bases and J by 1 base, with 10 bases between them. DNA of the CDR3: TGTGCCAGCAGCCGGGGGGGCGGTAACTATGGCTACACCTTC. Protein sequence: CASSRGGGNYGYTF.

This clone was counted only a few times. The chain carries TRBV18 and TRBJ1-3; the D is unclear. The CDR3 is 12 amino acids. CDR1 and CDR2 from the germline V gene are KGHSH and LQKENI. V was pared by 2 bases and J by 4 bases, with 3 bases between. In DNA, the CDR3 is TGTGCCAGCTCACCAGAGGGAAACACCATATATTTT. Its protein is CASSPEGNTIYF.

The J gene is TRBJ1-5, the V gene TRBV5-1; maybe TRBD1 (5 bases). V was pared by 0 bases and J by 4 bases, with 11 bases between. Germline CDR1 reads SGHRS; CDR2 reads YFSETQ. The CDR3 consists of 15 residues. The DNA for the CDR3 is TGCGCCAGCAGCTTGGGGGGGGGATTAAATCAGCCCCAGCATTTT. Protein product: CASSLGGGLNQPQHF.

CDR3 residues: CASRRAITSNTEAFF. CDR3 bases: TGTGCCAGCAGGAGAGCCATTACGTCGAACACTGAAGCTTTCTTT. The V gene is TRBV14, the J gene TRBJ1-1; D unclear. The CDR3 has 15 residues. CDR1 and CDR2 from the germline V gene are SGHDN and FVKESK. V gave up 6 bases and J gave up 1 base, with 15 bases separating them.

The chain uses TRBV5-6 and TRBJ1-3; D gene uncertain. CDR3 size: 14 residues. Trimming removed 0 bases at V and 0 bases at J, with 4 bases between. Per germline, CDR1 SGHDT and CDR2 YYEEEE. CDR3: CASSLEFSGNTIYF. The CDR3 DNA is TGTGCCAGCAGCTTGGAGTTCTCTGGAAACACCATATATTTT.

This clone was observed a handful of times. The chain has TRBV3-1 (or the pseudogene TRBV3-2) and TRBJ1-5; no firm D call. V lost 0 bases and J 3 bases, leaving 6 bases between the germline ends. CDR1 and CDR2 from the germline V gene are LGHDT and YNNKEL (reference sequence). The CDR3 consists of 14 residues. The CDR3 nucleotides are TGTGCCAGCAGCCAAGATGGGGTCAATCAGCCCCAGCATTTT. Protein product: CASSQDGVNQPQHF.

The rearrangement links TRBV4-3 to TRBJ1-2, with D unresolved. CDR1 and CDR2 (germline): LGHNA, YSLEER. The CDR3 runs to 17 residues. V shed 0 bases and J shed 4 bases, with 18 bases lying between them. The CDR3 sequence is CASSQDPASPNPYGYTF. The CDR3 coding sequence is TGCGCCAGCAGCCAAGATCCCGCATCCCCAAACCCCTATGGCTACACCTTC.

Only a few counts were recorded for this clone. The chain combines TRBV5-4 with TRBJ1-4, with TRBD1 identical over 8 bases. There are 16 residues in the CDR3. The germline V gene encodes CDR1 SGHNT and CDR2 YYREEE (reference sequence). The trim removed 6 bases at V and 1 base at J, leaving 8 bases unmatched. The CDR3 region has the DNA TGTGCCAGCACTAGACAGGGGCCGGGAACTAATGAAAAACTGTTTTTT. This codes for CASTRQGPGTNEKLFF.

CDR3 region: CASSGRAGTAFSGANVLTF. CDR3 nucleotide sequence: TGTGCCAGCAGCGGACGGGCCGGGACAGCCTTCTCTGGGGCCAACGTCCTGACTTTC. V and J are TRBV7-3 and TRBJ2-6; TRBD1 aligns across 7 bases. This CDR3 has 19 amino acids. CDR1 is SGHTA and CDR2 is FQGTGA in the germline V gene. The V and J ends lost 5 bases and 0 bases, in that order; junction bases with no gene match: 13.

The chain links TRBV24-1 to TRBJ2-1; D is unresolved. The CDR3 length is 12 residues. CDR1 and CDR2 from the germline V gene are KGHDR and SFDVKD. V lost 2 bases and J 9 bases, leaving 7 bases between the germline ends. This chain's CDR3 is CATSDYSSEQFF. As DNA, the CDR3 is TGTGCCACCAGTGATTATAGTAGTGAGCAGTTCTTC.

The J gene is TRBJ1-2, the V gene TRBV27; D is possibly TRBD1 (5 bases). This CDR3 contains 13 residues. Per germline, CDR1 MNHEY and CDR2 SMNVEV (reference sequence). With 3 bases removed from V and 8 bases from J, the gap between germline ends came to 13 bases. The CDR3 sequence: CASSFRDFRGYTF. Here the CDR3 DNA reads TGTGCCAGCAGTTTCAGGGACTTCAGGGGCTACACCTTC.

The V gene is TRBV12-5, the J gene TRBJ2-5; D is perhaps TRBD1 (6 bases). CDR1 is LGHNT, CDR2 FRNRAP, per germline. V was clipped by 0 bases and J by 6 bases, with 11 bases between them. The CDR3 loop spans 14 amino acids. The CDR3 reads CASGLVQQGKTQYF. CDR3 sequence (DNA): TGTGCTAGTGGTTTGGTACAACAGGGCAAGACCCAGTACTTC.

The rearrangement joins TRBV14 to TRBJ1-2, with D uncertain. Between the trimmed V and J ends, which lost 2 bases and 5 bases, there was a span of 9 bases. This CDR3 is built from 13 residues. CDR1 and CDR2 from the germline V gene are SGHDN and FVKESK. As DNA, the CDR3 is TGTGCCAGCAGCCAAAGTCGGTCTTATGGCTACACCTTC. Amino acids: CASSQSRSYGYTF.